This record covers a single T cell receptor beta chain. Its antigen is unidentified. The sample is drawn from a study of shared clonotypes between healthy human individuals. Terminally differentiated effector memory CD45RA+ cells were excluded from the naive CD8 cells, which were CD45RO-negative and positively selected for CCR7. The repertoire was sequenced with immunoSEQ multiplex PCR; TCRdb's copy has only in-frame clones and lacks some. Found here are some 2,100,000 clones, 90% to 95% of them singletons; the top ten hold more than 1.5%. Study findings and constraints: Larger richness was generally estimated for naive than memory subsets. Shared clonotypes: about 5.3% naive CD4, 3.5% to 4% naive CD8, around 2.2% memory CD4, roughly 0.4% memory CD8.

Germline CDR1 SEHNR, CDR2 FQNEAQ (reference sequence). The V end was cut by 8 bases, the J end by 2 bases, with 10 bases between. The CDR3 is 12 amino acids. This chain uses TRBV7-9 with TRBJ2-7; D assignment may be TRBD1 or TRBD2 (5 bases each). This clonotype was obtained from a man in his late teens or twenties in good health. Some clones in this sample may be carry-over from other donors' samples. The specimen sequenced was naive CD8+ T cells from PBMCs. The DNA for the CDR3 is TGTGCCAGCGCCCGAGGGGCCTACGAGCAGTACTTC. The encoded protein is CASARGAYEQYF.